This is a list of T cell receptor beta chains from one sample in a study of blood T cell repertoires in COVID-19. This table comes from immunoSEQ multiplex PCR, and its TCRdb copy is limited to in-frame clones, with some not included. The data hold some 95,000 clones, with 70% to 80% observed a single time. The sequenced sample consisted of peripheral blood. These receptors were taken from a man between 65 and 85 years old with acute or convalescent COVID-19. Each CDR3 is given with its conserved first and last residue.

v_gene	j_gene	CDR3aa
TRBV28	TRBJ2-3	CASSTSSANSDTQYF
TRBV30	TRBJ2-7	CACLLRTVWREQYF
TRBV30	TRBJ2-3	CAWANWDRSTDTQYF
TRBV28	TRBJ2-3	CASSSWRETGTDTQYF
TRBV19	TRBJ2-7	CASSIGGSRRAPYEQYF
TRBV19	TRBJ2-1	CASSLDTGSYNEQFF
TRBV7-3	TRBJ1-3	CASSNDRGLGNTIYF
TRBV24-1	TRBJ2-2	CATSNGALNTGELFF
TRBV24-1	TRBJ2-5	CATSDTRDRPRETQYF
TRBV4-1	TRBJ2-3	CASSNVRTSSTDTQYF
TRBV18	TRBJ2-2	CASSPRSGRAGELFF
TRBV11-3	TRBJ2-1	CASSLGAFGYNEQFF
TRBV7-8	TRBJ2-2	CASSRGQGTGELFF
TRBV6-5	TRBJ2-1	CASTGASGRGNEQFF
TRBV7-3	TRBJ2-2	CASSFQEAAANTGELFF
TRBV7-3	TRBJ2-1	CASSTQPSSSLGYNEQFF
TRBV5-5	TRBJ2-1	CASSFLGTGTANEQFF
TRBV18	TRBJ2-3	CASSGLAGLSTDTQYF
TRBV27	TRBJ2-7	CASSPLDRAILLEQYF
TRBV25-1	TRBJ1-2	CASSDGGIYGYTF
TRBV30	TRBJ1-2	CAWSSGSIYGYTF
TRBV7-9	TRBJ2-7	CASSFGGDYEQYF
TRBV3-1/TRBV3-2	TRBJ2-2	CASSHLSPGELFF
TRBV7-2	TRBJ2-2	CASSLAPVSAGTGELFF
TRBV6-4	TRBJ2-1	CASSVGASSYNEQFF
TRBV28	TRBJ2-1	CASRSPSAGVYNEQFF
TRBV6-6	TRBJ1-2	CASSWTGEGYTF
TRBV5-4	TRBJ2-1	CASSLSRGGEPSNEQFF
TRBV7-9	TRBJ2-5	CASSLGTSHKETQYF
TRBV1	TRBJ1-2	CTSSYLPGRGGYGYTF
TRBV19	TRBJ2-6	CASSPGYGANVLTF
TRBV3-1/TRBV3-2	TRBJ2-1	CASSQGAGKYEQFF
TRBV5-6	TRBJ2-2	CASSLGLAGAPTGELFF
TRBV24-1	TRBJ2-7	CATSDNSGGRSYEQYF
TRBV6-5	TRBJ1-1	CASRDRGTEAFF
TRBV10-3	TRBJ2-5	CAISDRDRGEETQYF
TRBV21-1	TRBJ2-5	CASSNTLGEETQYF
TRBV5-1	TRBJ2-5	CASSSLTGVGETQYF
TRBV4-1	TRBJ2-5	CASSQELTGIQETQYF
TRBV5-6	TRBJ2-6	CASSLVSGLSIGANVLTF
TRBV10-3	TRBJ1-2	CAITEGGASNYGYTF
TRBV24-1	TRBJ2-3	CATSHGWTDTQYF
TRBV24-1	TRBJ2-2	CATSDPGLGNGELFF
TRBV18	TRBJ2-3	CASSPALTGSTDTQYF